The 8 T cell receptor beta chains below were found in one sample sequenced in a study of T cell responses to AZD1222 COVID-19 vaccine. Some clones are missing from TCRdb's copy, which holds only in-frame ones; the method was immunoSEQ multiplex PCR. The sample shows 100,000 to 150,000 clones, 89% of them seen only once. The sample consisted of peripheral blood, taken on day 0 of AZD1222 vaccination. The receptors were sampled from an adult in good health.

This rearrangement joins TRBV4-1 to TRBJ1-5; D may be TRBD1 (5 bases). This CDR3 spans 14 amino acids. The V and J ends lost 0 bases and 7 bases respectively, with 10 bases between them. Germline V gene sequence: CDR1 MGHRA, CDR2 YSYEKL. In DNA, the CDR3 is TGCGCCAGCAGCCAAGATTTGTGGGGCCAGCCCCAGCATTTT. Translation gives CASSQDLWGQPQHF.

The J gene is TRBJ2-7, the V gene TRBV7-9, with TRBD1 matching over 9 bases. From germline, CDR1 is SEHNR and CDR2 FQNEAQ (reference sequence). V shed 3 bases and J 3 bases; nucleotides not matched to a gene: 3. This CDR3 comprises 14 residues. This CDR3 is CASSLGQGYYEQYF. The CDR3 coding sequence is TGTGCCAGCAGCTTGGGACAGGGTTACTACGAGCAGTACTTC.

J is TRBJ1-5 and V is TRBV27; 8 bases match TRBD1. V was clipped by 6 bases and J by 5 bases; unmatched bases: 6. This CDR3 comprises 14 residues. Looked up from germline, CDR1 is MNHEY and CDR2 is SMNVEV (reference sequence). DNA of the CDR3: TGTGCCAGCAGCGAGGACAGGGTGGATCAGCCCCAGCATTTT. Protein: CASSEDRVDQPQHF.

V is TRBV5-4 and J is TRBJ2-7; no firm D call. Germline V CDR1 and CDR2: SGHNT, YYREEE (reference sequence). V lost 4 bases, J lost 1 base, and 18 bases lay in between. This CDR3 spans 16 amino acids. CDR3 bases: TGTGCCAGCAGCCACCGTCCTCCCCCGAAGTCCTACGAGCAGTACTTC. Translating it yields CASSHRPPPKSYEQYF.

The V call is TRBV28, the J call TRBJ2-7; weak D call: TRBD2 (5 bases). V lost 4 bases to trimming and J lost 1 base, with 20 bases between them. From germline, CDR1 is MDHEN and CDR2 SYDVKM. The CDR3 totals 17 residues. The CDR3 sequence is CASSSPDVFGVSYEQYF. Here the CDR3 DNA reads TGTGCCAGCAGTTCCCCCGACGTATTCGGGGTATCCTACGAGCAGTACTTC.

The chain has TRBV13 and TRBJ2-1, with D hard to call. Germline lookup yields CDR1 PRHDT and CDR2 FYEKMQ (reference sequence). The CDR3 spans 13 residues. The ends were cut back, 7 bases at V and 6 bases at J, with 13 bases in the middle. CDR3 coding DNA: TGTGCCAGCACTGTGGTACAGACCAATGAGCAGTTCTTC. Protein product: CASTVVQTNEQFF.

The chain couples TRBV11-2 to TRBJ1-2; a possible D gene is TRBD1 (6 bases). V was cut by 5 bases and J by 4 bases, with 14 bases left in between. Germline loops: CDR1 SGHAT, CDR2 FQNNGV. This CDR3 region has 14 residues. The CDR3 spells CASSPWTETYGYTF. CDR3 bases: TGTGCCAGCAGCCCTTGGACAGAGACCTATGGCTACACCTTC.

The chain employs TRBV4-1 and TRBJ1-1; D ambiguous. This CDR3 region has 16 residues. Germline values: CDR1 MGHRA, CDR2 YSYEKL. V was shortened by 1 base and J by 4 bases, with 16 bases between the two germline ends. The CDR3 DNA follows: TGCGCCAGCAGCCAAGGGTCCGGGAATAGGGTCACTGAAGCTTTCTTT. Its translation is CASSQGSGNRVTEAFF.